This TCR beta chain was identified in a study of graft-versus-host responses after intestinal transplantation. Overall study findings and caveats: Detection of GvH clones occurred in recipient marrow, and some had their first appearance in ileum or blood.

V was trimmed by 6 bases and J by 4 bases, leaving 16 bases between them. The germline CDR1 and CDR2 sequences are SNHLY and FYNNEI. The CDR3 totals 15 residues. Details on this clone: Its antigen is still unknown.

This table comes from immunoSEQ multiplex PCR, and its TCRdb copy is limited to in-frame clones, with some not included. The sample holds 150,000 or so clones; 80% to 95% are singletons and the top ten take 0.15% to 0.2%. The material was unstimulated CD4+ T cells sorted from spleen or lymph node cells, obtained before intestinal transplant. The clonotype was recovered from a human donor who received an intestinal transplant. The chain is built from TRBV2 and TRBJ2-1; tentative D call: TRBD1 (5 bases). CDR3 region: CASSIRQGGYNEQFF. CDR3 DNA: TGTGCCAGCAGCATAAGGCAGGGTGGGTACAATGAGCAGTTCTTC.